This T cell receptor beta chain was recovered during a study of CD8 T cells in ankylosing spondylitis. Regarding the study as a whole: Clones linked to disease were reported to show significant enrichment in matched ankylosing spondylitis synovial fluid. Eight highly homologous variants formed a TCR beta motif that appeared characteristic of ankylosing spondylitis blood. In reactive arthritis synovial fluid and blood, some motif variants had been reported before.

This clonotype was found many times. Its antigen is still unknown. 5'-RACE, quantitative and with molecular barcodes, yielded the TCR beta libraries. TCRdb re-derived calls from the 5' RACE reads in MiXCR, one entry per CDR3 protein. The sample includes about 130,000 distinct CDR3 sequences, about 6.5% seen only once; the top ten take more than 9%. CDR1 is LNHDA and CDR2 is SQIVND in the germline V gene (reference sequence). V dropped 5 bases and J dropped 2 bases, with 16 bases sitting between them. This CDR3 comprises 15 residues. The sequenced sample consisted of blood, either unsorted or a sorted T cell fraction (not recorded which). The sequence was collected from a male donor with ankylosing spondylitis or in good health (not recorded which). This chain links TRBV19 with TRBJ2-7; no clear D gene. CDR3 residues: CASSPSARAAYEQYF. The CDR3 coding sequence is TGTGCCAGTAGTCCCTCCGCTCGGGCCGCCTACGAGCAGTACTTC.